Listed below are T cell receptor beta chains from one sample, sequenced in a study of blood T cell repertoires in COVID-19. Repertoires were generated with immunoSEQ multiplex PCR, while TCRdb's copy carries only in-frame clones and drops some. Among fewer than 200,000 clones listed, roughly 86% were seen once. What was sequenced was peripheral blood. The receptors shown here come from a man in his forties or fifties who had recovered from COVID-19. Both conserved end residues are part of each CDR3. A D gene is named only where the DNA matches it firmly. The size field is filled for only some rows; it gives once, few, many or a size class.

V	length	J	D	size	CDR3	DNA
TRBV6-5	15	TRBJ2-7	TRBD1	.	CASSHRTGPSYEQYF	TGTGCCAGCAGTCATAGGACAGGGCCCTCCTACGAGCAGTACTTC
TRBV3-1/TRBV3-2	16	TRBJ2-5	TRBD2	.	CASSPGLAGGEETQYF	TGTGCCAGCAGCCCGGGACTAGCGGGAGGAGAAGAGACCCAGTACTTC
TRBV27	16	TRBJ2-3	TRBD2	.	CASSFMAGGPGDTQYF	TGTGCCAGCAGTTTTATGGCGGGGGGGCCGGGAGATACGCAGTATTTT
TRBV7-9	16	TRBJ1-3	.	.	CASSLGWDTLENTIYF	TGTGCCAGCAGCCTCGGCTGGGACACCTTGGAGAACACCATATATTTT
TRBV21-1	14	TRBJ2-7	.	many	CARRLGSKSGEQYF	TGTGCCCGACGTCTTGGCAGCAAATCAGGCGAGCAGTACTTC
TRBV28	14	TRBJ1-4	TRBD1	.	CASSMDRGREKLFF	TGTGCCAGCAGTATGGACAGGGGGCGGGAAAAACTGTTTTTT
TRBV28	19	TRBJ1-6	TRBD1	.	CAAPHGGQGRVAYNSPLHF	TGTGCCGCACCACACGGGGGACAGGGTCGTGTCGCCTATAATTCACCCCTCCACTTT
TRBV4-3	15	TRBJ1-3	.	.	CASSQDTGSGNTIYF	TGCGCCAGCAGCCAAGATACGGGATCCGGAAACACCATATATTTT
TRBV4-2	12	TRBJ1-2	.	.	CASSQGLYGYTF	TGTGCCAGCAGCCAAGGTCTTTATGGCTACACCTTC
TRBV11-3	15	TRBJ2-1	.	.	CASSLDLSRGVEQFF	TGTGCCAGCAGCTTAGATCTGTCGCGGGGTGTTGAGCAGTTCTTC
TRBV10-3	12	TRBJ2-7	.	.	CAIREGQYEQYF	TGTGCCATCAGGGAGGGACAATACGAGCAGTACTTC
TRBV6-5	14	TRBJ2-1	TRBD2	.	CASRTSGSYNEQFF	TGTGCCAGCAGAACTAGCGGCTCCTACAATGAGCAGTTCTTC
TRBV19	18	TRBJ2-1	.	.	CASSKGVGRPSSYNEQFF	TGTGCCAGTAGTAAGGGGGTCGGGCGGCCTAGCTCCTACAATGAGCAGTTCTTC
TRBV6-5	15	TRBJ2-7	TRBD2	.	CASRPTGTNSYEQYF	TGTGCCAGCAGACCAACCGGGACTAACTCCTACGAGCAGTACTTC
TRBV6-5	14	TRBJ2-7	TRBD1	.	CASSRDRSTYEQYF	TGTGCCAGCAGCAGGGACAGATCAACGTACGAGCAGTACTTC
TRBV19	16	TRBJ2-7	TRBD1	.	CASSGSGQGASYEQYF	TGTGCCAGTAGTGGGTCGGGACAGGGGGCCTCCTACGAGCAGTACTTC
TRBV4-2	15	TRBJ1-2	TRBD1	.	CASSQDWPGGYGYTF	TGTGCCAGCAGCCAAGATTGGCCAGGGGGGTATGGCTACACCTTC
TRBV29-1	12	TRBJ2-3	TRBD2	.	CSAGTSGGTQYF	TGCAGCGCCGGGACTAGCGGGGGTACGCAGTATTTT
TRBV7-2	16	TRBJ2-7	TRBD2	.	CASSSSSGRAEVEQYF	TGTGCCAGCAGCTCCTCTAGCGGGAGGGCCGAGGTCGAGCAGTACTTC
TRBV7-9	14	TRBJ1-1	.	.	CASSSRVGNTEAFF	TGTGCCAGCAGCTCCCGGGTGGGGAACACTGAAGCTTTCTTT
TRBV7-2	14	TRBJ2-1	TRBD1	.	CASSLGQGANEQFF	TGTGCCAGCAGCTTAGGGCAGGGGGCCAATGAGCAGTTCTTC
TRBV6-2/TRBV6-3	15	TRBJ2-3	TRBD2	.	CASSFSGRGGNTQYF	TGTGCCAGCAGTTTTAGCGGGAGAGGGGGGAATACGCAGTATTTT
TRBV6-6	15	TRBJ1-1	.	.	CASSYTGGANTEAFF	TGTGCCAGCAGTTACACTGGGGGCGCGAACACTGAAGCTTTCTTT
TRBV9	14	TRBJ2-4	.	.	CASSAGTSANIQYF	TGTGCCAGCAGCGCAGGGACATCGGCTAACATTCAGTACTTC
TRBV7-2	17	TRBJ2-7	TRBD2	.	CASSLVGMRDVGLEQYF	TGTGCCAGCAGCTTAGTGGGTATGCGGGACGTGGGACTAGAGCAGTACTTC
TRBV19	13	TRBJ1-2	.	.	CASSIGRNYGYTF	TGTGCCAGTAGTATTGGCAGGAACTATGGCTACACCTTC
TRBV5-1	15	TRBJ1-2	.	.	CASSLEGGFTYGYTF	TGCGCCAGCAGCTTGGAGGGAGGATTCACCTATGGCTACACCTTC
TRBV2	11	TRBJ1-1	.	.	CASSDRTEAFF	TGTGCCAGCAGTGATCGCACTGAAGCTTTCTTT
TRBV2	11	TRBJ2-1	.	.	CASSVENEQFF	TGTGCCAGCAGTGTGGAGAATGAGCAGTTCTTC
TRBV4-1	15	TRBJ2-7	TRBD2	.	CASSQAPTSGYEQYF	TGCGCCAGCAGCCAAGCTCCGACTAGCGGCTACGAGCAGTACTTC
TRBV7-2	19	TRBJ2-3	TRBD1	few	CASSLILGGNRGRGDTQYF	TGTGCCAGCAGCTTAATCCTAGGGGGAAACAGGGGGCGCGGAGATACGCAGTATTTT
TRBV18	14	TRBJ1-6	TRBD1	.	CASSPGTGNSPLHF	TGTGCCAGCTCACCCGGGACAGGGAATTCACCCCTCCACTTT
TRBV9	15	TRBJ1-5	.	.	CASSVGGGSGQPQHF	TGTGCCAGCAGCGTAGGGGGGGGGTCAGGACAGCCCCAGCATTTT
TRBV5-6	14	TRBJ2-1	.	.	CASSLTGSYNEQFF	TGTGCCAGCAGCTTAACAGGTTCCTACAATGAGCAGTTCTTC
TRBV7-9	12	TRBJ2-5	.	.	CASSPPRETQYF	TGTGCCAGCAGCCCTCCTCGAGAGACCCAGTACTTC
TRBV4-3	15	TRBJ1-5	.	.	CASSQDFQYNQPQHF	TGCGCCAGCAGCCAAGACTTCCAGTATAATCAGCCCCAGCATTTT
TRBV30	10	TRBJ2-2	.	.	CALDSGELFF	TGTGCCTTGGACTCCGGGGAGCTGTTTTTT
TRBV15	14	TRBJ2-1	.	once	CATSRQGTYNEQFF	TGTGCCACCAGCAGACAGGGGACCTACAATGAGCAGTTCTTC
TRBV9	13	TRBJ2-3	TRBD2	.	CASSLFSGGTQYF	TGTGCCAGCAGCCTTTTTAGCGGGGGTACGCAGTATTTT
TRBV28	17	TRBJ2-5	.	.	CASSLGFDYNPQETQYF	TGTGCCAGCAGTTTGGGATTTGACTACAATCCTCAAGAGACCCAGTACTTC
TRBV9	13	TRBJ2-7	TRBD2	once	CASSVRGAGEQYF	TGTGCCAGCAGCGTGCGGGGGGCAGGCGAGCAGTACTTC
TRBV19	14	TRBJ2-2	TRBD2	.	CAIAGKGRTGELFF	TGTGCCATAGCGGGAAAAGGAAGGACCGGGGAGCTGTTTTTT
TRBV9	15	TRBJ2-1	.	.	CASSAYGGVGNEQFF	TGTGCCAGCAGCGCATACGGCGGGGTGGGGAATGAGCAGTTCTTC
TRBV7-9	13	TRBJ2-3	.	.	CASSFTGSDTQYF	TGTGCCAGCAGCTTCACAGGGTCAGATACGCAGTATTTT
TRBV6-5	16	TRBJ2-7	TRBD1	.	CASSYSPGQGVYEQYF	TGTGCCAGCAGTTACTCGCCGGGACAGGGGGTTTACGAGCAGTACTTC
TRBV5-3	17	TRBJ1-5	TRBD1	few	CARSLTVSYRGNQPQHF	TGTGCCAGAAGCTTGACGGTGTCTTACAGGGGTAATCAGCCCCAGCATTTT
TRBV7-2	13	TRBJ1-3	.	once	CASRVSSGNTIYF	TGTGCCAGCAGAGTTAGCTCTGGAAACACCATATATTTT
TRBV4-2	17	TRBJ1-4	TRBD1	.	CASSLSGQGPRPEKLFF	TGTGCCAGCAGCCTTTCGGGACAGGGGCCTCGGCCGGAAAAACTGTTTTTT
TRBV6-2/TRBV6-3	15	TRBJ2-2	TRBD1	.	CASSFFGQAGGELFF	TGTGCCAGCAGCTTCTTCGGACAGGCGGGCGGGGAGCTGTTTTTT
TRBV5-1	11	TRBJ1-2	TRBD1	.	CASGQGHGYTF	TGCGCCAGCGGACAGGGACATGGCTACACCTTC
TRBV9	16	TRBJ2-3	TRBD2	.	CASSARATLAGEGQYF	TGTGCCAGCAGCGCGCGGGCAACTTTAGCGGGAGAAGGGCAGTATTTT
TRBV7-2	13	TRBJ2-2	.	.	CASTMEYTGELFF	TGTGCCAGCACTATGGAGTACACCGGGGAGCTGTTTTTT
TRBV14	14	TRBJ1-1	.	.	CASSQVPGITEAFF	TGTGCCAGCAGCCAAGTCCCAGGGATCACTGAAGCTTTCTTT
TRBV9	16	TRBJ2-1	TRBD2	.	CASSAEGLAGLYEQFF	TGTGCCAGCAGCGCAGAGGGACTAGCGGGGTTGTATGAGCAGTTCTTC
TRBV30	13	TRBJ1-1	.	.	CAWRQGGNTEAFF	TGTGCCTGGAGGCAGGGAGGGAACACTGAAGCTTTCTTT
TRBV7-2	13	TRBJ1-1	.	.	CASSFGRVAEAFF	TGTGCCAGCAGCTTCGGGAGGGTGGCTGAAGCTTTCTTT
TRBV4-1	17	TRBJ1-2	.	.	CASSQGTRTDFLLGYTF	TGCGCCAGCAGCCAGGGGACTCGGACGGATTTCCTTTTGGGCTACACCTTC